This entry concerns a single TCR beta chain. The antigen remains undetermined. The record originates from a study of cytomegalovirus exposure and HLA in healthy donors. Study-level information: Unique TCRs numbering some 93 million, obtained from HLA-typed donors, made up an early data release.

Primers for the PCR totalled 60 Vbeta and 13 Jbeta. The table came from immunoSEQ multiplex PCR; TCRdb's copy has only in-frame clones and leaves some out. The table records 46,000 or so clones, approximately 57% of them present only once. General study findings and limits: Researchers reported in a later analysis that common viral pathogens appeared linked to several top clusters.

The germline V and J ends were trimmed by 3 bases and 4 bases, with 9 bases remaining between them. CDR3 length: 13 amino acids. Germline V gives CDR1 GTSNPN, CDR2 SVGIG (reference sequence). The V gene is TRBV30, the J gene TRBJ2-2; D gene unclear. The sequenced material came from PBMCs. The source of this sequence is a man aged 55 to 69 in good health and CMV-seropositive. The CDR3 spells CAWRRWSTGELFF. The DNA of the CDR3 is TGTGCCTGGAGGAGGTGGTCCACCGGGGAGCTGTTTTTT.